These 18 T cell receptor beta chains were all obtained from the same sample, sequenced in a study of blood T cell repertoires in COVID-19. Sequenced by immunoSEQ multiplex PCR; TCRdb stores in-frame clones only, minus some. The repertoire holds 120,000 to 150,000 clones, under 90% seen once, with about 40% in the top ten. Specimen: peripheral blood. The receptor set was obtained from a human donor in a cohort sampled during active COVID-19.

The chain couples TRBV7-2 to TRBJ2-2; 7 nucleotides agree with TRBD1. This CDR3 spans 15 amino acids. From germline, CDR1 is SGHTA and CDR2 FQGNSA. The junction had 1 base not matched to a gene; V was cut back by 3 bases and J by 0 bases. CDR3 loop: CASSLGTANTGELFF. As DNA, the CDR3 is TGTGCCAGCAGCTTGGGGACAGCGAACACCGGGGAGCTGTTTTTT.

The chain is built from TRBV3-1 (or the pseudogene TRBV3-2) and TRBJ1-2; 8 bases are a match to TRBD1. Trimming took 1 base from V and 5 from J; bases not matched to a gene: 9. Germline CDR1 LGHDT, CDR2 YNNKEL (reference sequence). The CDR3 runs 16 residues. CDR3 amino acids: CASSQVMGQDPYGYTF. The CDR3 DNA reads TGTGCCAGCAGCCAAGTAATGGGACAGGACCCATATGGCTACACCTTC.

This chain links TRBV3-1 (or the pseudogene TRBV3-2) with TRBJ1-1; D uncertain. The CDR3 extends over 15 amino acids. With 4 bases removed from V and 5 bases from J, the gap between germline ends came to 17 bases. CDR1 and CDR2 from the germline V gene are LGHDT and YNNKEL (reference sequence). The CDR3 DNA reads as TGTGCCAGCAGCCGGGCGGAGGCGCTTAGGACTGAAGCTTTCTTT. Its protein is CASSRAEALRTEAFF.

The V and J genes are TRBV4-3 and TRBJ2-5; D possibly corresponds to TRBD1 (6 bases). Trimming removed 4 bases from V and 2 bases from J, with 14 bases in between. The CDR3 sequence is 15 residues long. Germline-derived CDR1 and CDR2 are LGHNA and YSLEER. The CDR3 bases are TGCGCCAGCAGCCGAGTCGGACAGCCACAAGAGACCCAGTACTTC. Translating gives CASSRVGQPQETQYF.

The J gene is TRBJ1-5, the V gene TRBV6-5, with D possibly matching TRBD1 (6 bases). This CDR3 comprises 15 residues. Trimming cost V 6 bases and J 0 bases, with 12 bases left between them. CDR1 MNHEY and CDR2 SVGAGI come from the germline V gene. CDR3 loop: CASRLQGNSNQPQHF. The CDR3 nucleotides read TGTGCCAGCAGGCTACAGGGCAATAGCAATCAGCCCCAGCATTTT.

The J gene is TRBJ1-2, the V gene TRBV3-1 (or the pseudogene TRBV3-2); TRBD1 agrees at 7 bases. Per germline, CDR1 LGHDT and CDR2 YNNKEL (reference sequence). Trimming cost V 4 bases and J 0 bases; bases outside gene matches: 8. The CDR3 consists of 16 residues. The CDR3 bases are TGTGCCAGCAGCCTAATTGAGCAGGGGGCTAACTATGGCTACACCTTC. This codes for CASSLIEQGANYGYTF.

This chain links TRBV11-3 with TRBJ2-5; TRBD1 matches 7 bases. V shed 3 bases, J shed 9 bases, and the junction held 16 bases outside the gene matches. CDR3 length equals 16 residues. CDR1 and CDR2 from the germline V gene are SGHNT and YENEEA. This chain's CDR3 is CASSFGGTGAPGAQYF. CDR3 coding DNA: TGTGCCAGCAGCTTTGGGGGAACAGGGGCCCCAGGGGCCCAGTACTTC. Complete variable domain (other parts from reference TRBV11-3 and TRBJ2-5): EAGVVQSPRYKIIEKKQPVAFWCNPISGHNTLYWYLQNLGQGPELLIRYENEEAVDDSQLPKDRFSAERLKGVDSTLKIQPAELGDSAVYLCASSFGGTGAPGAQYFGPGTRLLVL.

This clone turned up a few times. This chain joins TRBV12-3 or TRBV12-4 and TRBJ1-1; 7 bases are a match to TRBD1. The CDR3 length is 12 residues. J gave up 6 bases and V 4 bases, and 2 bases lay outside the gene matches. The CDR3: CASSWGQSEAFF. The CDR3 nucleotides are TGTGCCAGCAGTTGGGGACAGTCTGAAGCTTTCTTT.

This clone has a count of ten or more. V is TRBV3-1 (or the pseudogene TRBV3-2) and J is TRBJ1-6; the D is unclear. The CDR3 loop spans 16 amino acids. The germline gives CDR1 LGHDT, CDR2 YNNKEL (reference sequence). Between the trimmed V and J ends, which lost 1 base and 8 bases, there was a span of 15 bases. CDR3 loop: CASSQVRGSRDSPLHF. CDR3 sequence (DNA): TGTGCCAGCAGCCAAGTGCGGGGTTCGAGGGATTCACCCCTCCACTTT.

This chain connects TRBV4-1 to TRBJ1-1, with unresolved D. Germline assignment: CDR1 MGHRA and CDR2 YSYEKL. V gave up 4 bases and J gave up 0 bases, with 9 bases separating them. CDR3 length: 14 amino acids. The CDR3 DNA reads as TGCGCCAGCAGCCCACTCCTGGTGAACACTGAAGCTTTCTTT. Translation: CASSPLLVNTEAFF.

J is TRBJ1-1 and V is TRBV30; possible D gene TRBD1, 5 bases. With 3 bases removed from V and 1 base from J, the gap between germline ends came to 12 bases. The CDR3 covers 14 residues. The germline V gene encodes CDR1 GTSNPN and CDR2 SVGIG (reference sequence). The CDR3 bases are TGTGCCTGGAGGGGAAGACAGACGAACACTGAAGCTTTCTTT. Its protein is CAWRGRQTNTEAFF.

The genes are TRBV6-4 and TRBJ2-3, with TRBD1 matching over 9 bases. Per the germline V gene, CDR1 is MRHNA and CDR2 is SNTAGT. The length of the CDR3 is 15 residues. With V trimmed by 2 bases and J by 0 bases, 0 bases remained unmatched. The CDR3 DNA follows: TGTGCCAGCAGTGACGGACAGGGGAGCACAGATACGCAGTATTTT. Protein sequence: CASSDGQGSTDTQYF.

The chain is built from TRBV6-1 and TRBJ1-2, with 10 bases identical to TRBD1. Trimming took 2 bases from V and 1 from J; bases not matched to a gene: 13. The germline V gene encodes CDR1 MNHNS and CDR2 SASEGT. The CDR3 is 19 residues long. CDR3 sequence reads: CASSEWYVDRGNFNYGYTF. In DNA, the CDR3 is TGTGCCAGCAGTGAATGGTACGTGGACAGGGGGAACTTTAACTATGGCTACACCTTC.

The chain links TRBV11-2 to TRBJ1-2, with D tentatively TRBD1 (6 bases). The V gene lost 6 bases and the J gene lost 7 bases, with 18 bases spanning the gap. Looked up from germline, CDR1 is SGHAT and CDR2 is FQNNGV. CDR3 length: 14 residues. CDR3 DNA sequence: TGTGCCAGCAGTCTTCGAGGGGGGGAAGTTGGCTACACCTTC. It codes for CASSLRGGEVGYTF.

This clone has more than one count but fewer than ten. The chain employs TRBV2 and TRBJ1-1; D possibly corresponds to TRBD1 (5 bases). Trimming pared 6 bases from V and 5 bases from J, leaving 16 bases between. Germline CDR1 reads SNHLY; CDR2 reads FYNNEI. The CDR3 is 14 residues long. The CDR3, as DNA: TGTGCCAGCAGAGGGCGGGGGGTGGTGACTGAAGCTTTCTTT. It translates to CASRGRGVVTEAFF. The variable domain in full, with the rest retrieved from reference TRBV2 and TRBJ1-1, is EPEVTQTPSHQVTQMGQEVILRCVPISNHLYFYWYRQILGQKVEFLVSFYNNEISEKSEIFDDQFSVERPDGSNFTLKIRSTKLEDSAMYFCASRGRGVVTEAFFGQGTRLTVV.

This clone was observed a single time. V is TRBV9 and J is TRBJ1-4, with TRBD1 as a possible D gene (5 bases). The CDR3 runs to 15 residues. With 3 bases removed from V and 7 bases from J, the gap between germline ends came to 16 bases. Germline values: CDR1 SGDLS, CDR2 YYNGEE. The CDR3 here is CASSARPGGGEKLFF. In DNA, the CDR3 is TGTGCCAGCAGCGCCCGCCCGGGGGGGGGTGAAAAACTGTTTTTT. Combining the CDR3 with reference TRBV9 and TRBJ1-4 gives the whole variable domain DSGVTQTPKHLITATGQRVTLRCSPRSGDLSVYWYQQSLDQGLQFLIQYYNGEERAKGNILERFSAQQFPDLHSELNLSSLELGDSALYFCASSARPGGGEKLFFGSGTQLSVL.

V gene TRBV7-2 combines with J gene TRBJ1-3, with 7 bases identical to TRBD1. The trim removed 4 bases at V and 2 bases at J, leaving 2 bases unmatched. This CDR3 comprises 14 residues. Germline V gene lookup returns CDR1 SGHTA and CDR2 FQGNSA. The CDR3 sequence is CASSSGTAGNTIYF. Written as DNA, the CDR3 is TGTGCCAGCAGCTCTGGGACAGCTGGAAACACCATATATTTT.

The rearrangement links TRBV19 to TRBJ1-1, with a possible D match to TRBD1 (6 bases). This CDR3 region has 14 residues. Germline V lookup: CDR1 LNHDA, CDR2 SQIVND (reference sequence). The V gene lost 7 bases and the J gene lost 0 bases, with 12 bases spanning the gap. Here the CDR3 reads CASTKDRVNTEAFF. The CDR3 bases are TGTGCCAGTACCAAGGACAGAGTGAACACTGAAGCTTTCTTT.